The 12 T cell receptor beta chains below all came from one sample that was sequenced in a study of blood T cells in healthy people across ages. A second PCR of 7 to 11 cycles used a sample-barcoded 5' primer and a J-beta primer mix. From the 5' RACE reads, TCRdb called clonotypes with MiXCR, one entry per CDR3 protein. This table has about 780,000 distinct CDR3 sequences, less than 60% appearing once. Sequencing was done on a sample of blood. The receptors were gathered from a man older than 75 in good health.

The chain has TRBV7-7 and TRBJ2-7; 9 bases map to TRBD1. The last part of the DNA fits TRBJ2-5 better; the J call may be wrong. In germline, CDR1 is SSHAT, CDR2 FNYEAQ (reference sequence). The CDR3 extends over 15 amino acids. The CDR3 here is CASSTQGTGQETQYF. The CDR3 region has the DNA TGTGCCAGCAGCACCCAGGGGACAGGGCAGGAGACCCAGTACTTC.

V is TRBV20-1 and J is TRBJ2-7, with TRBD2 matching over 10 bases. V lost 3 bases and J lost 3; bases outside the gene matches: 8. CDR1 DFQATT and CDR2 SNEGSKA come from the germline V gene (reference sequence). The CDR3 is 15 amino acids. The CDR3 protein is CSASRLAGERYEQYF. DNA for the CDR3: TGCAGTGCTAGTCGGCTAGCGGGGGAACGCTACGAGCAGTACTTC.

This clonotype was detected many times. The genes are TRBV11-3 and TRBJ2-7; TRBD2 matches at 8 bases. Per the germline V gene, CDR1 is SGHNT and CDR2 is YENEEA. J gave up 5 bases and V 2 bases, and 8 bases lay outside the gene matches. CDR3 length: 15 amino acids. CDR3 sequence reads: CASSLRREGLNEQYF. The CDR3 nucleotides read TGTGCCAGCAGCTTAAGACGGGAGGGCCTGAACGAGCAGTACTTC.

Worth noting for this clonotype: A read error is possible here, since a much larger clone lies one base away. This chain uses TRBV11-3 with TRBJ2-1; D might be TRBD2 (7 bases). The end of the DNA is better explained by TRBJ2-7, so the J call may be wrong. CDR3 length: 15 amino acids. CDR1 and CDR2 (germline): SGHNT, YENEEA. The CDR3 loop is CASSLRGGSYNEQYF. Here the CDR3 DNA reads TGTGCCAGCAGCTTAAGGGGGGGCTCCTACAATGAGCAGTACTTC.

CDR3 amino acids: CASSLEAGQSYGYTF. In DNA form, the CDR3 reads TGTGCCAGCAGCTTAGAAGCGGGACAGAGCTATGGCTACACCTTC. The chain uses TRBV7-2 and TRBJ1-2, with TRBD1 identical over 7 bases. Germline-derived CDR1 and CDR2 are SGHTA and FQGNSA. This CDR3 contains 15 residues. The trim removed 1 base at V and 4 bases at J, leaving 6 bases unmatched.

This clonotype has a handful of counts. The chain recombines TRBV5-1 with TRBJ1-2, with TRBD1 matching 7 bases. In germline, CDR1 is SGHRS, CDR2 YFSETQ. The CDR3 runs 17 residues. The V gene end was trimmed by 3 bases and the J gene end by 1 base; junction bases not matched to a gene: 12. CDR3 protein: CASSSTGTASNNYGYTF. CDR3 sequence (DNA): TGCGCCAGCAGCTCTACCGGGACAGCTTCTAATAACTATGGCTACACCTTC.

This chain joins TRBV9 and TRBJ1-2, with TRBD1 matching over 7 bases. Losses at the gene ends were 0 bases for V and 7 bases for J; bases not matched to a gene: 3. The CDR3 contains 13 residues. The V gene's germline CDR1 is SGDLS and CDR2 YYNGEE. CDR3 bases: TGTGCCAGCAGCGTAGCAGGGGACAGTGGCTACACCTTC. Translating gives CASSVAGDSGYTF.

V is TRBV7-9 and J is TRBJ2-1, with D unresolved. Trimming left V 7 bases short and J 2 bases short, with 9 bases between. Germline V gene data show CDR1 as SEHNR and CDR2 as FQNEAQ (reference sequence). The CDR3 totals 13 residues. The CDR3 reads CASITSTYNEQFF. The CDR3 bases are TGTGCCAGCATAACCAGCACCTACAATGAGCAGTTCTTC.

The gene calls are TRBV11-2 and TRBJ2-1; D gene ambiguous. Germline V CDR1 and CDR2: SGHAT, FQNNGV. Trimming took off 4 bases at V and 15 bases at J, with 13 bases between the two ends. This CDR3 is 11 amino acids long. The CDR3 nucleotides are TGTGCCAGCAGCTCGCATGGTCTTTCGTTCTTC. This encodes CASSSHGLSFF.

The CDR3 sequence is CASSRRSGSPEAFF. As DNA, the CDR3 is TGTGCCAGCAGCAGAAGATCCGGGAGCCCTGAAGCTTTCTTT. This chain uses TRBV7-2 with TRBJ1-1, with unresolved D. The CDR3 runs to 14 residues. Trimming left V 5 bases short and J 6 bases short, with 16 bases between. Germline CDR1 reads SGHTA; CDR2 reads FQGNSA.

This clonotype has a handful of counts. The V call is TRBV4-2, the J call TRBJ2-4, with TRBD2 identical over 7 bases. This CDR3 comprises 16 residues. V lost 0 bases and J lost 3; bases outside the gene matches: 5. Germline V gene data show CDR1 as LGHNA and CDR2 as YNFKEQ. DNA for the CDR3: TGTGCCAGCAGCCAAGAGGGCGGGAGTGGCAAAAACATTCAGTACTTC. As protein: CASSQEGGSGKNIQYF.

The V call is TRBV27, the J call TRBJ2-3; D possibly uses TRBD1 or TRBD2 (5 bases each). Per germline, CDR1 MNHEY and CDR2 SMNVEV (reference sequence). The V and J ends lost 6 bases and 2 bases respectively, with 9 bases between them. The CDR3 runs 13 residues. For the CDR3, the DNA is TGTGCCAGCAGCAGGGAGAACACAGATACGCAGTATTTT. Its protein product is CASSRENTDTQYF.